Each of the 12 T cell receptor beta chains below was sequenced from the same sample in a study of molecular identifiers for immune sequencing clone quantification. TCRdb independently ran MiXCR on the PCR reads; one entry per CDR3 protein. The sample shows some 320,000 distinct CDR3 sequences, roughly 24% of them seen only once. Sequenced: naive CD8+ T cells from blood, with Jurkat cell RNA spiked in. Subset: FACS-sorted CD8+CD4-CCR7+CD45RA+ naive T cells. Source of these receptors: a human donor in good health. Some libraries in this study had Jurkat cell RNA spiked in.

This clonotype was counted at least ten times. The chain uses TRBV13 and TRBJ1-5; 7 bases map to TRBD1. From germline, CDR1 is PRHDT and CDR2 FYEKMQ (reference sequence). J gave up 4 bases and V 0 bases, and 3 bases lay outside the gene matches. The CDR3 contains 15 residues. In nucleotides, the CDR3 is TGTGCCAGCAGCTTAGGAAAACAGGGGAATCAGCCCCAGCATTTT. The encoded protein is CASSLGKQGNQPQHF.

The chain links TRBV5-5 to TRBJ2-5; D remains ambiguous. Germline CDR1 is SGHKS and CDR2 is YYEKEE (reference sequence). CDR3 length equals 15 residues. Trimming shortened V by 5 bases and J by 0 bases, and 14 bases separated the two germline ends. The CDR3 DNA reads TGTGCCAGCAGACAAGAAACAGCTTACCAAGAGACCCAGTACTTC. Its translation: CASRQETAYQETQYF.

This clonotype came up many times. V and J are TRBV11-3 and TRBJ2-5; D is possibly TRBD2 (5 bases). In germline, CDR1 is SGHNT, CDR2 YENEEA. V was cut by 5 bases and J by 2 bases, with 9 bases left in between. This CDR3 is built from 13 residues. The CDR3: CASSQDSQETQYF. CDR3 DNA sequence: TGTGCCAGCAGCCAGGACTCACAAGAGACCCAGTACTTC.

The J gene is TRBJ2-6, the V gene TRBV7-3; D ambiguous. Germline V gene data show CDR1 as SGHTA and CDR2 as FQGTGA. The CDR3 totals 18 residues. V lost 0 bases to trimming and J lost 0 bases, with 12 bases between them. CDR3 sequence reads: CASSLTKGSFSGANVLTF. Written as DNA, the CDR3 is TGTGCCAGCAGCTTAACGAAAGGATCTTTCTCTGGGGCCAACGTCCTGACTTTC.

This clonotype was seen many times. The chain couples TRBV2 to TRBJ2-3; D ambiguous. Trimming pared 5 bases from V and 2 bases from J, leaving 11 bases between. The V gene's germline CDR1 is SNHLY and CDR2 FYNNEI. This CDR3 contains 14 residues. The CDR3 reads CASSLGDPTDTQYF. The CDR3 DNA reads TGTGCCAGCAGTTTAGGCGACCCCACAGATACGCAGTATTTT.

This clonotype was observed at least ten times. The rearrangement joins TRBV5-1 to TRBJ2-5; D not certain. V lost 0 bases and J lost 3, with 3 bases in between. The CDR3 runs 12 residues. CDR1 is SGHRS, CDR2 YFSETQ, per germline. CDR3 sequence (DNA): TGCGCCAGCAGCTTGGACAAAGAGACCCAGTACTTC. Translation gives CASSLDKETQYF.

This sequence joins TRBV20-1 and TRBJ2-3; D call uncertain. V lost 6 bases, J lost 1 base, and 8 bases lay in between. The length of the CDR3 is 12 residues. Looked up from germline, CDR1 is DFQATT and CDR2 is SNEGSKA (reference sequence). Here the CDR3 DNA reads TGCAGTGCAAGTCCGGGCACAGATACGCAGTATTTT. This sequence encodes CSASPGTDTQYF.

Note on this clonotype: With a much larger clone just one base away, this may be a read error. The J gene is TRBJ2-7, the V gene TRBV7-2, with D unresolved. Germline CDR1 SGHTA, CDR2 FQGNSA. The CDR3 consists of 12 residues. The CDR3, as DNA: TGTGCCGGCAGCTTTACCGGTCGCGAGCAGTACTTC. Protein product: CAGSFTGREQYF.

This clonotype was seen only a few times. The chain combines TRBV30 with TRBJ2-7; D gene uncertain. Germline V lookup: CDR1 GTSNPN, CDR2 SVGIG (reference sequence). CDR3 length: 10 amino acids. V lost 8 bases and J 6 bases, leaving 11 bases between the germline ends. The CDR3 DNA reads as TGTGCCCTCGAGGCTGGCGAGCAGTACTTC. This gives the protein CALEAGEQYF.

The V and J genes are TRBV4-3 and TRBJ1-3; 10 bases are shared with TRBD1. The CDR3 runs 15 residues. J was trimmed by 5 bases and V by 3 bases; bases with no gene match: 4. Germline loops: CDR1 LGHNA, CDR2 YSLEER. The chain's CDR3 is CASSQGQGNRNTIYF. For the CDR3, the DNA is TGCGCCAGCAGCCAGGGACAGGGGAATAGAAACACCATATATTTT.

The V gene is TRBV27, the J gene TRBJ2-3; D may correspond to TRBD1 or TRBD2 (6 bases each). CDR1 is MNHEY and CDR2 is SMNVEV in the germline V gene (reference sequence). V lost 1 base, J lost 4 bases, and 9 bases lay in between. CDR3 length: 14 amino acids. Written as DNA, the CDR3 is TGTGCCAGCAGTTTATGGGGGGCTCCAGATACGCAGTATTTT. It codes for CASSLWGAPDTQYF.

About this clonotype: The junction departs from germline at one end; a sequencing error may be responsible. The rearrangement uses TRBV28 and TRBJ1-1; D not certain. The CDR3 runs 13 residues. CDR1 and CDR2 (germline): MDHEN, SYDVKM. CDR3 bases: TGTGCCAGCAGTTTCAGATCGAACACTGAAGCTTCCTTT. This encodes CASSFRSNTEASF.